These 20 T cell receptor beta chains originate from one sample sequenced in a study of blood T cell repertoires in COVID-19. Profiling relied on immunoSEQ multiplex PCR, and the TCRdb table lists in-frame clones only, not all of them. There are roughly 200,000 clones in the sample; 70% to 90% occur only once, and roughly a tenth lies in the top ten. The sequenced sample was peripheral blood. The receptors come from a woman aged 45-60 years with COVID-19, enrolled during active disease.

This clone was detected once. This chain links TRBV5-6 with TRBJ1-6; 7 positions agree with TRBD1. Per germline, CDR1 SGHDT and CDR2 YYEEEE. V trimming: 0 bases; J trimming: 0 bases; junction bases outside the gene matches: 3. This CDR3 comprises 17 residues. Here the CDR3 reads CASSLETGSSYNSPLHF. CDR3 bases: TGTGCCAGCAGCTTGGAGACAGGGAGCTCCTATAATTCACCCCTCCACTTT.

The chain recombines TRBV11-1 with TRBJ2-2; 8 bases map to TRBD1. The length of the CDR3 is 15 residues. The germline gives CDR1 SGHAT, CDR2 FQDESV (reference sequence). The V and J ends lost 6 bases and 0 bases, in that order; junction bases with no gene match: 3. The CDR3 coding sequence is TGTGCCAGCAGAAGACAGGGGACGAACACCGGGGAGCTGTTTTTT. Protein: CASRRQGTNTGELFF.

In DNA, the CDR3 is TGTGCCAGCAGCTCTCTAGGGGGGGGATCCCTGAGGAATGAGCAGTTCTTC. It specifies CASSSLGGGSLRNEQFF. The chain couples TRBV7-3 to TRBJ2-1, with D possibly TRBD2 on 7 matching bases. The germline V gene has CDR1 SGHTA and CDR2 FQGTGA. The CDR3 is made up of 17 amino acids. V was pared by 4 bases and J by 7 bases, with 23 bases between.

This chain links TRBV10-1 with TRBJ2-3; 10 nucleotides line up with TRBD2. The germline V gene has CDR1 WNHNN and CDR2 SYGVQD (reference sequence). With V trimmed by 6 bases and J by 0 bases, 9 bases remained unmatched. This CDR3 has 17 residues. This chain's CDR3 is CASSGILAGDSTDTQYF. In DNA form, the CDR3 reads TGCGCCAGCAGCGGAATCCTAGCGGGGGATAGCACAGATACGCAGTATTTT.

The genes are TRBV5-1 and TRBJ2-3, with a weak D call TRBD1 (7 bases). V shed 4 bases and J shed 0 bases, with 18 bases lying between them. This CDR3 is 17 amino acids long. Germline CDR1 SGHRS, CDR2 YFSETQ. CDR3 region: CASSRGRTGTSTDTQYF. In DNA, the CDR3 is TGCGCCAGCAGCCGAGGGAGGACAGGAACTAGCACAGATACGCAGTATTTT.

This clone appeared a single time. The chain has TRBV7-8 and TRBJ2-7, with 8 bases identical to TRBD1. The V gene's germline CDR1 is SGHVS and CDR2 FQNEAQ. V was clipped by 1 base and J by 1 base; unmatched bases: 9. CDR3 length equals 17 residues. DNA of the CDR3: TGTGCCAGCAGCTTAGGGGGTCCCGGACAGGGTTCCTACGAGCAGTACGTC. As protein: CASSLGGPGQGSYEQYV.

The chain's CDR3 is CASSHGRGEYEQYF. The CDR3 coding sequence is TGTGCCAGCAGCCACGGGCGGGGGGAGTACGAGCAGTACTTC. The chain is built from TRBV3-1 (or the pseudogene TRBV3-2) and TRBJ2-7; 8 bases fit TRBD2. The V gene's germline CDR1 is LGHDT and CDR2 YNNKEL (reference sequence). The CDR3 loop spans 14 amino acids. The J segment lost 4 bases and the V segment lost 3 bases, leaving 5 bases of the junction unmatched.

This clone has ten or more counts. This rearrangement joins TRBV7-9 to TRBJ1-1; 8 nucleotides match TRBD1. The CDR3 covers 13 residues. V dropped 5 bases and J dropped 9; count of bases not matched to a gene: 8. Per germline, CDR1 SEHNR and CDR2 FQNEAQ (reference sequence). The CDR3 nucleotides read TGTGCCAGCAGCATATCGACAGGGGAGCAAGCTTTCTTT. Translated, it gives CASSISTGEQAFF.

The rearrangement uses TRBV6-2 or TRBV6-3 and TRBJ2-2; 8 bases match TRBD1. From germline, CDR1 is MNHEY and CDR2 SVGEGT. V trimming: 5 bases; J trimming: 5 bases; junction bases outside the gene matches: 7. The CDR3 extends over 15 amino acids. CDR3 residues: CASSIRQGTTGELFF. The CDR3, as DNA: TGTGCCAGCAGTATTCGACAGGGGACAACCGGGGAGCTGTTTTTT.

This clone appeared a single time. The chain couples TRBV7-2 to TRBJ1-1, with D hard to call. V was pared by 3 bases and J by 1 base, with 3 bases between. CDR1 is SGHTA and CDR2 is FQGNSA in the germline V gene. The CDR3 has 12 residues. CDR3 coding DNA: TGTGCCAGCAGCTTCCAGAACACTGAAGCTTTCTTT. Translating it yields CASSFQNTEAFF. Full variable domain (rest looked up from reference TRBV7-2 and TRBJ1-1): GAGVSQSPSNKVTEKGKDVELRCDPISGHTALYWYRQSLGQGLEFLIYFQGNSAPDKSGLPSDRFSAERTGGSVSTLTIQRTQQEDSAVYLCASSFQNTEAFFGQGTRLTVV.

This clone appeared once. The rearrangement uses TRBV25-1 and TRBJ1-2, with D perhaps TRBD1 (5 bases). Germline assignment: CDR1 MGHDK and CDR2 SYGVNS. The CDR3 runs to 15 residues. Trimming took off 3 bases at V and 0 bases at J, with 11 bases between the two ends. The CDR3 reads CASSEGGRTNYGYTF. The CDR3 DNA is TGTGCCAGCAGTGAGGGGGGACGGACTAACTATGGCTACACCTTC.

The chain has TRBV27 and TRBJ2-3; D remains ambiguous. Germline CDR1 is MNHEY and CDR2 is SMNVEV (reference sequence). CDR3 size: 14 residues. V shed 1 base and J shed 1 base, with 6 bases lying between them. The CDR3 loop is CASSLWSGTDTQYF. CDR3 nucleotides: TGTGCCAGCAGTTTATGGAGCGGCACAGATACGCAGTATTTT.

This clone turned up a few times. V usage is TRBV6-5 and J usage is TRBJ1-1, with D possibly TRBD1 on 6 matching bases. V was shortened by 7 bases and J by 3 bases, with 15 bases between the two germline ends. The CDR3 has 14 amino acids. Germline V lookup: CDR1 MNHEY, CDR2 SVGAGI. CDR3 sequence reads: CASTARGGYTEAFF. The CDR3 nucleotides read TGTGCCAGCACAGCCAGGGGAGGGTACACTGAAGCTTTCTTT.

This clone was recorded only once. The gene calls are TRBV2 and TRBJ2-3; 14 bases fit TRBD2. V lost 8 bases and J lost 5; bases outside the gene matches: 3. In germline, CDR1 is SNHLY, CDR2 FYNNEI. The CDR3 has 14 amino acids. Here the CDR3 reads CASGLAGGRDTQYF. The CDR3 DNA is TGTGCCAGCGGACTAGCGGGGGGCAGAGATACGCAGTATTTT.

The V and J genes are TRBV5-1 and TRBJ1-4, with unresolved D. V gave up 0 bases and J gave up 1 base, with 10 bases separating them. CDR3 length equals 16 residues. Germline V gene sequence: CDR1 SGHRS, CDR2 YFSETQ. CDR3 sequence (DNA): TGCGCCAGCAGCTTGGCGCCTCCGGGAACTAATGAAAAACTGTTTTTT. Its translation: CASSLAPPGTNEKLFF.

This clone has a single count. CDR3 loop: CATSDRDKLFF. The CDR3 DNA reads TGTGCCACCAGTGACCGGGACAAGCTGTTTTTT. V gene TRBV24-1 combines with J gene TRBJ1-4, with D maybe TRBD1 (6 bases). This CDR3 has 11 residues. Trimming removed 4 bases from V and 14 bases from J, with 10 bases in between. Germline loops: CDR1 KGHDR, CDR2 SFDVKD.

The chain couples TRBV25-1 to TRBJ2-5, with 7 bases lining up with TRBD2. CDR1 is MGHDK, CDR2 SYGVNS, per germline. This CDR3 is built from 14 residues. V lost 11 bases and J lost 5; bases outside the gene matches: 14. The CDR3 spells CASMGGVSSETQYF. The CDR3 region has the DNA TGTGCCTCTATGGGAGGGGTTTCTTCGGAGACCCAGTACTTC.

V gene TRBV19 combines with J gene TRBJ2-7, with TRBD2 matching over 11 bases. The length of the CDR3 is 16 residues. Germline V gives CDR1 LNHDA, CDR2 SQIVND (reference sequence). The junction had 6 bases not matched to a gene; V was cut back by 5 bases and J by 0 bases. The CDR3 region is CASSPLAGAYSYEQYF. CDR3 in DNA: TGTGCCAGTAGTCCACTAGCGGGGGCCTACTCCTACGAGCAGTACTTC.

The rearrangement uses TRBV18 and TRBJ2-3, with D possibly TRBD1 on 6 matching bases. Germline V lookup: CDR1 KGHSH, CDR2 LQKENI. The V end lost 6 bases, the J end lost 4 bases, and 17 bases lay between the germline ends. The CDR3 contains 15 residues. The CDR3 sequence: CASSPGQGGADTQYF. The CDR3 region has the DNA TGTGCCAGCTCCCCCGGACAAGGGGGAGCAGATACGCAGTATTTT.

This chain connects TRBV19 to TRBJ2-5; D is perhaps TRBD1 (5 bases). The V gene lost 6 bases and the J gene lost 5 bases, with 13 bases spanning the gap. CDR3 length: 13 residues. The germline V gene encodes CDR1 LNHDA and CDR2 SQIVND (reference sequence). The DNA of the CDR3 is TGTGCCAGTAGCTTGGGGCGCCCTGAGACCCAGTACTTC. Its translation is CASSLGRPETQYF.